One sample yielded the 11 T cell receptor beta chains listed below, sequenced in a study of CD8 T cells in Susac syndrome. Roughly 0.45 to 1 ug RNA was reverse transcribed with random hexamers. One entry per CDR3 protein, called by TCRdb with MiXCR from the immunoSEQ multiplex PCR reads. Among 100,000 or so distinct CDR3 sequences listed, around 90% were seen once. Sequencing was done on a sample of CD4+ T cells from PBMCs. These receptor sequences come from a human donor in good health.

J is TRBJ1-1 and V is TRBV10-3; D may be TRBD1 (5 bases). V was trimmed by 7 bases and J by 3 bases, leaving 12 bases between them. CDR3 length: 13 amino acids. CDR1 is ENHRY, CDR2 SYGVKD, per germline. The CDR3 DNA sequence: TGTGCCATCACTAGACAGACCGACACTGAAGCTTTCTTT. Translation gives CAITRQTDTEAFF.

CDR3 coding DNA: TGTGCCAGCCAGACGGTGAACACTGAAGCTTTCTTT. Amino acids: CASQTVNTEAFF. The chain employs TRBV27 and TRBJ1-1; no reliable D call. The CDR3 is 12 residues long. V was trimmed by 8 bases and J by 0 bases, leaving 7 bases between them. Germline V lookup: CDR1 MNHEY, CDR2 SMNVEV (reference sequence).

The chain is built from TRBV18 and TRBJ2-6; 8 bases are a match to TRBD1. The germline V gene encodes CDR1 KGHSH and CDR2 LQKENI. Trimming took 3 bases from V and 0 from J; bases not matched to a gene: 7. The CDR3 runs 18 residues. The DNA of the CDR3 is TGTGCCAGCTCACCCGCCGGGACAGGAAACTCTGGGGCCAACGTCCTGACTTTC. Its translation: CASSPAGTGNSGANVLTF.

The genes are TRBV20-1 and TRBJ2-3, with D tentatively TRBD2 (6 bases). This CDR3 region has 16 residues. Trimming removed 6 bases at V and 2 bases at J, with 21 bases between. Germline loops: CDR1 DFQATT, CDR2 SNEGSKA (reference sequence). The CDR3 reads CSAKTRDFLNTDTQYF. As DNA, the CDR3 is TGCAGTGCAAAAACTCGGGACTTCCTAAACACAGATACGCAGTATTTT.

The genes are TRBV7-2 and TRBJ1-1; D gene uncertain. Trimming stripped 1 base from V and 5 bases from J, with 11 bases between. The CDR3 spans 14 residues. Germline V gives CDR1 SGHTA, CDR2 FQGNSA. CDR3 DNA: TGTGCCAGCAGCTTAGGTGTAGTTCGGACTGAAGCTTTCTTT. Its translation is CASSLGVVRTEAFF.

The chain recombines TRBV2 with TRBJ2-5; D not certain. Germline V gives CDR1 SNHLY, CDR2 FYNNEI. V dropped 6 bases and J dropped 5 bases, with 7 bases sitting between them. There are 11 residues in the CDR3. CDR3 sequence (DNA): TGTGCCAGCAGAGTTGCGGAGACCCAGTACTTC. Its protein product is CASRVAETQYF.

The V call is TRBV25-1, the J call TRBJ2-7; maybe TRBD1 (6 bases). The CDR3 loop spans 12 amino acids. The germline V and J ends were trimmed by 6 bases and 9 bases, with 15 bases remaining between them. Germline-derived CDR1 and CDR2 are MGHDK and SYGVNS. This CDR3 reads CASRLSGAGQYF. CDR3 bases: TGTGCCAGCAGACTCTCAGGGGCGGGGCAGTACTTC.

The gene calls are TRBV9 and TRBJ2-2; TRBD1 aligns across 8 bases. CDR3 size: 16 residues. Germline assignment: CDR1 SGDLS and CDR2 YYNGEE. V shed 4 bases, J shed 0 bases, and the junction held 5 bases outside the gene matches. CDR3 region: CASSIGTGANTGELFF. The CDR3 DNA reads TGTGCCAGCAGCATCGGGACAGGAGCGAACACCGGGGAGCTGTTTTTT.

The chain combines TRBV5-1 with TRBJ2-2, with TRBD1 identical over 7 bases. The germline CDR1 and CDR2 sequences are SGHRS and YFSETQ. The junction had 6 bases not matched to a gene; V was cut back by 0 bases and J by 4 bases. The CDR3 length is 16 residues. CDR3 in amino acids: CASSLGQGFGTGELFF. DNA for the CDR3: TGCGCCAGCAGCTTGGGACAGGGATTTGGCACCGGGGAGCTGTTTTTT.

The rearrangement joins TRBV18 to TRBJ2-6; tentatively, D is TRBD2 (5 bases). Trimming pared 5 bases from V and 0 bases from J, leaving 11 bases between. The germline CDR1 and CDR2 sequences are KGHSH and LQKENI. CDR3 size: 16 residues. CDR3 protein: CASSLRRGSGANVLTF. Written as DNA, the CDR3 is TGTGCCAGCTCATTAAGACGGGGCTCTGGGGCCAACGTCCTGACTTTC.

The chain is built from TRBV7-8 and TRBJ1-1; D is possibly TRBD1 (6 bases). Germline V gene data show CDR1 as SGHVS and CDR2 as FQNEAQ. V lost 3 bases and J lost 4, with 15 bases in between. CDR3 size: 15 residues. In nucleotides, the CDR3 is TGTGCCAGCAGCTTTAATGATGGGGGCAGCACTGAAGCTTTCTTT. This translates into CASSFNDGGSTEAFF.